This TCR beta chain was recovered during a study of blood T cell repertoires in COVID-19. Study-wide context: Sites in the United States, Italy and Spain provided acute and convalescent COVID-19 samples.

Some clones are missing from TCRdb's copy, which holds only in-frame ones; the method was immunoSEQ multiplex PCR. This sample has about 80,000 clones, with around 80% found just once. CDR1 is SGHKS and CDR2 is YYEKEE in the germline V gene (reference sequence). The CDR3 sequence is 15 residues long. Trimming cost V 0 bases and J 6 bases; bases outside gene matches: 5. Note on this clone: Other DNA sequences in this specimen translate into the identical CDR3.

The chain carries TRBV5-5 and TRBJ2-7, with 11 nucleotides matching TRBD1. This TCR was sampled from a human donor in a cohort sampled during active COVID-19. The material sequenced was peripheral blood. CDR3 sequence: CASSLDGQGAREQYF. CDR3 coding DNA: TGTGCCAGCAGCTTGGATGGACAGGGGGCGCGCGAGCAGTACTTC. The full variable domain, completed using reference TRBV5-5 and TRBJ2-7, is DAGVTQSPTHLIKTRGQQVTLRCSPISGHKSVSWYQQVLGQGPQFIFQYYEKEERGRGNFPDRFSARQFPNYSSELNVNALLLGDSALYLCASSLDGQGAREQYFGPGTRLTVT.